The clone carrying this TCR beta chain has only a few counts. TCRdb reprocessed the RT-PCR reads via MiXCR and lists one record per CDR3 protein. The sample has roughly 960,000 distinct CDR3 sequences; 18% are singletons. This specimen belongs to a study of patients and donors after allogeneic stem cell transplantation. After removal of 5 bases from V and 4 bases from J, the junction contained 11 bases not matched to a gene. The germline gives CDR1 SGHTA, CDR2 FQGNSA. The CDR3 sequence is 16 residues long. J is TRBJ1-5 and V is TRBV7-2, with 7 bases matching TRBD1. The material sequenced was blood, either unsorted or a sorted T cell fraction (not recorded which). The clonotype comes from a human donor who was either an allogeneic HSCT recipient or a stem cell or donor lymphocyte infusion donor (not recorded which). It is not recorded whose cells these are; they may come from a transplant donor. The CDR3 DNA follows: TGTGCCAGCAGCCCCAGGACAGGCCCTTTTAATCAGCCCCAGCATTTT. Amino acid sequence: CASSPRTGPFNQPQHF.